This T cell receptor (beta chain) was recorded in a study of blood T cell repertoires in COVID-19 (TCRdb year 2020). With respect to the entire study: Collaborator samples came from the United States, Italy and Spain and covered acute and convalescent phases of COVID-19. The prospective study material was composed of cDNA or gDNA derived from T cells, B-cell-depleted T cells, or PBMCs. Deeply sampled blood TCRbeta repertoires from subjects exposed to, actively infected with, or recovered from COVID-19 were included in the dataset. The repertoires were made available in a free public database intended to serve as a resource for research on the immune response to SARS-CoV-2. The samples were drawn from the first 160 participants of the ongoing ImmuneRACE study and from some 1,300 subjects provided by 6 global collaborators. A de-identified subject ID, COVID-19 status, age in years and sex were almost always included in the sample metadata. HLA class I and class II types, where available, came from metadata supplied by the sample provider rather than from assay-based typing.

Whole blood was collected in K2EDTA tubes by collaborating institutions according to the institutions' own protocols. For TCRbeta analysis, collaborators shipped samples in one of three forms: frozen whole blood, isolated PBMCs, or DNA extracted from either of those sample types. Note on this clone: No antigen is known for it. It has no much larger one-base neighbor in the sample; base qualities were not kept.

Per the germline V gene (reference sequence), LNHDA is the CDR1 and SQIVND is the CDR2. The germline V and J ends show losses of 5 bases and 0 bases respectively, and no gene match explains 3 bases of the junction. The CDR3 sequence holds 14 residues, the cysteine and phenylalanine included. CDR3 DNA only is kept here, 42 bases in frame from base 1. The immunoSEQ Assay, a bias-controlled multiplex PCR, was used to amplify TCRbeta CDR3 regions from genomic DNA. The study's processing was this. The number of nucleated cells in each sample was estimated by amplification of reference gene primers within the assay. Sequence reads were collapsed and filtered to measure the absolute abundance of every unique TCRbeta CDR3 rearrangement. For each sample, productive Simpson clonality was calculated as the square root of Simpson's diversity index across productive rearrangements. Entries here come from immuneACCESS through TCRdb and include only in-frame sequences with V and J called. Some clones fail to appear in such tables; in the studies checked, an unresolved V gene covers under half of the shortfall, and the cause of the remainder is unknown. The V and J calls and clone size were taken over from that table, and D and trimming were inferred from the DNA. The sample records roughly 67,000 clones, roughly nine tenths of which are singletons. 4.4% of the sample goes to the ten largest clones.

On the study overall, not on this receptor specifically: The amount of clinical and demographic metadata varied by source and participant and was provided uncurated.

The rearrangement joined TRBV19 to TRBJ1-2, with 7 middle bases fitting TRBD1. The sequence was obtained from a man aged 50-60 years with active COVID-19. The source material was peripheral blood. CDR3 region: CASSAGTANYGYTF. The DNA sequence follows: TGTGCCAGTAGTGCCGGGACAGCTAACTATGGCTACACCTTC.